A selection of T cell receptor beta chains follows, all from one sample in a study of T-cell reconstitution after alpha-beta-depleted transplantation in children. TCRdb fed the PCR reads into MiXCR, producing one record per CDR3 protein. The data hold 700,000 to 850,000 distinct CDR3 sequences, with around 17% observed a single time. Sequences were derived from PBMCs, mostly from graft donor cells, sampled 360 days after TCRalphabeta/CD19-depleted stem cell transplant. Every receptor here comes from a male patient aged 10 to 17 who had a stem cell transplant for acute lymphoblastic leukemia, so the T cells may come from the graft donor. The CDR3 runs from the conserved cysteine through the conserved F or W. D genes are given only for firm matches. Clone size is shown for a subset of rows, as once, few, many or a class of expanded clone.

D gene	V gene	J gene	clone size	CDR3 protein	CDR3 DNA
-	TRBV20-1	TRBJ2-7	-	CSARETEAEQYF	TGCAGTGCTAGAGAGACTGAAGCCGAGCAGTACTTC
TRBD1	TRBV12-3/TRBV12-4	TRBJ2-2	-	CASRPDRGRPNTGELFF	TGTGCCAGCAGACCGGACAGGGGGCGACCGAACACCGGGGAGCTGTTTTTT
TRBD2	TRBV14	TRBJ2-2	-	CASRRHGTSPGELFF	TGTGCCAGCAGACGTCACGGGACTAGTCCCGGGGAGCTGTTTTTT
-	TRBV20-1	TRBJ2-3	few	CSAPEDTQYF	TGCAGTGCGCCAGAGGATACGCAGTATTTT
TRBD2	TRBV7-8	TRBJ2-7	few	CASSFPGTSRYF	TGTGCCAGCAGCTTCCCGGGGACTAGTAGGTACTTC
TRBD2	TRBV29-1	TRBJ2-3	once	CSLSPSGSTDTQYF	TGCAGCCTTTCCCCTAGCGGGAGCACAGATACGCAGTATTTT
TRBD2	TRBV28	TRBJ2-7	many	CASSLSGKRDREQYF	TGTGCCAGCAGTTTATCAGGGAAGCGGGATAGGGAGCAGTACTTC
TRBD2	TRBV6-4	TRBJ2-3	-	CASSPGTRDTQYF	TGTGCCAGCAGTCCCGGGACTAGAGATACGCAGTATTTT
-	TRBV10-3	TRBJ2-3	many	CAIWFQGTDTQYF	TGTGCCATATGGTTTCAGGGCACAGATACGCAGTATTTT
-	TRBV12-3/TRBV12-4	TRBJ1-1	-	CASSFSWGTEAFF	TGTGCCAGCAGTTTTAGTTGGGGGACTGAAGCTTTCTTT
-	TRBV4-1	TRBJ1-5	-	CASSQDPGRRNQPQHF	TGCGCCAGCAGCCAAGACCCAGGCAGGAGGAATCAGCCCCAGCATTTT
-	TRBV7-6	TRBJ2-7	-	CASSRTGYGEQYF	TGTGCCAGCAGCCGTACAGGGTATGGCGAGCAGTACTTC
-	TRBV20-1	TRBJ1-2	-	CSAKQLQGPNYGYTF	TGCAGTGCTAAACAACTTCAGGGTCCCAACTATGGCTACACCTTC
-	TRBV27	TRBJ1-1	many	CASSLSQRTEAFF	TGTGCCAGCAGTTTATCACAGAGGACTGAAGCTTTCTTT
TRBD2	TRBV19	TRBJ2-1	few	CASSSVASGRAYNEQFF	TGTGCCAGTAGTAGTGTTGCTAGCGGGAGGGCCTACAATGAGCAGTTCTTC
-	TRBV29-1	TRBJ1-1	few	CSVVPQRPNTEAFF	TGCAGCGTTGTACCCCAGCGCCCGAACACTGAAGCTTTCTTT
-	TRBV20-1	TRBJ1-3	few	CSVRDHLGATIYF	TGCAGTGTTCGGGACCACTTAGGGGCCACCATATATTTT
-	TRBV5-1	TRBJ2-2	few	CASSLSFFAGELFF	TGCGCCAGCAGCTTGTCCTTTTTTGCCGGGGAGCTGTTTTTT
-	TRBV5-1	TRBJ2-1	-	CASSWTLYNEQFF	TGCGCCAGCAGCTGGACACTTTACAATGAGCAGTTCTTC
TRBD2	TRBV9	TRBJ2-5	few	CASSLSIGVGGLVSETQYF	TGTGCCAGCAGCCTAAGTATAGGCGTCGGGGGGTTGGTTTCAGAGACCCAGTACTTC
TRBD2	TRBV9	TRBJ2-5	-	CASSPSHGLAQWETQYF	TGTGCCAGCAGCCCCTCACATGGACTAGCCCAGTGGGAGACCCAGTACTTC
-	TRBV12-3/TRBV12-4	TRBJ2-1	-	CASSLESGGPYNEQFF	TGTGCCAGCAGTTTAGAGTCAGGCGGGCCCTACAATGAGCAGTTCTTC
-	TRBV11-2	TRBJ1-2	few	CASSIMPTDFYGYTF	TGTGCCAGCAGCATCATGCCCACAGACTTCTATGGCTACACCTTC
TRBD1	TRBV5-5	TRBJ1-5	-	CASSPYRGSISQPQHF	TGTGCCAGCAGCCCTTACAGGGGGAGTATAAGTCAGCCCCAGCATTTT